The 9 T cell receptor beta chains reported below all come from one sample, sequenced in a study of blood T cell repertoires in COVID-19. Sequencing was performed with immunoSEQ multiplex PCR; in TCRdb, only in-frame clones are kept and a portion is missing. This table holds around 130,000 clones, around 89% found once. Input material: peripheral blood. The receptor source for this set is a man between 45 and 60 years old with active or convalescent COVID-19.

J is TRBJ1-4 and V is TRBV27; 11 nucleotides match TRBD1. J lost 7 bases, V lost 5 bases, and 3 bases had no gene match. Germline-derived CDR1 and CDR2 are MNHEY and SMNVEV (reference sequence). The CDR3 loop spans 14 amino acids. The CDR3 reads CASSEGTGGEKLFF. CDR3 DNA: TGTGCCAGCAGTGAAGGGACAGGGGGTGAAAAACTGTTTTTT.

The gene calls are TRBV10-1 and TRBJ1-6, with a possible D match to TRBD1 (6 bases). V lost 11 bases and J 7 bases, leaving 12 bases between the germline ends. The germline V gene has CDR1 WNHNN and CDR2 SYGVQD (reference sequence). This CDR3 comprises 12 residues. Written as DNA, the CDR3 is TGCGCCTGCGGTACAGGGAATTCACCCCTCCACTTT. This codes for CACGTGNSPLHF.

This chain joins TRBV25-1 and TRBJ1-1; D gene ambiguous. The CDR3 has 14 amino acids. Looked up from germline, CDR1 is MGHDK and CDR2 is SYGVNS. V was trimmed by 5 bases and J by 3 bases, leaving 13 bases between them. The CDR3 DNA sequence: TGTGCCAGCAGTAATCCCGGCCAGGACACTGAAGCTTTCTTT. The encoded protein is CASSNPGQDTEAFF.

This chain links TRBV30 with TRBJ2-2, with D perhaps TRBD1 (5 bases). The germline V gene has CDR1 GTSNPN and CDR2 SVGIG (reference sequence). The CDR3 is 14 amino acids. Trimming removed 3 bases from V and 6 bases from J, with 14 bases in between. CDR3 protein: CAWSAGQIAGELFF. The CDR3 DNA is TGTGCCTGGAGCGCAGGGCAGATCGCCGGGGAGCTGTTTTTT.

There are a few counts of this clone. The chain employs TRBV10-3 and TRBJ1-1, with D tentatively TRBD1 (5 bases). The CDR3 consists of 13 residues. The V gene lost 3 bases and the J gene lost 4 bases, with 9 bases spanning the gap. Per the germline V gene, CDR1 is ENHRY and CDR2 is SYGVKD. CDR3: CAISDLGGTEAFF. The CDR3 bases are TGTGCCATCAGTGATTTGGGGGGCACTGAAGCTTTCTTT.

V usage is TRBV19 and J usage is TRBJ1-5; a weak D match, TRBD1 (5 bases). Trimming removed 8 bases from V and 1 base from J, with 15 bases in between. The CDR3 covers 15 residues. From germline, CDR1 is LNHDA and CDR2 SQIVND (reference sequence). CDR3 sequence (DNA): TGTGCCAGTGCCCCGTGGTCAGGGAGCAATCAGCCCCAGCATTTT. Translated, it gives CASAPWSGSNQPQHF.

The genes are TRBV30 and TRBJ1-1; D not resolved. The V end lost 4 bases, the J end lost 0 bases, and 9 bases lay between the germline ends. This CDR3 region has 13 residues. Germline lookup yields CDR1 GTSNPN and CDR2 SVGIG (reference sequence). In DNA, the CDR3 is TGTGCCTGGACTGAGGAGGTGAACACTGAAGCTTTCTTT. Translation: CAWTEEVNTEAFF.

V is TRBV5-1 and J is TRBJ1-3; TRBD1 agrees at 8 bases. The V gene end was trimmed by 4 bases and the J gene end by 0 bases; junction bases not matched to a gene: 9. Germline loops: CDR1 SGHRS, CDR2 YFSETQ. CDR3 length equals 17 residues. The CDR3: CASSQVQGANSGNTIYF. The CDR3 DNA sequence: TGCGCCAGCAGCCAAGTTCAGGGGGCGAACTCTGGAAACACCATATATTTT.

The CDR3 here is CASSPGRQRNSPLHF. CDR3 sequence (DNA): TGTGCCAGCTCACCGGGAAGACAGCGTAATTCACCCCTCCACTTT. The rearrangement uses TRBV18 and TRBJ1-6, with D possibly being TRBD1 (5 bases). This CDR3 is built from 15 residues. Looked up from germline, CDR1 is KGHSH and CDR2 is LQKENI. The V end was cut by 3 bases, the J end by 6 bases, with 12 bases between. The variable domain in full, with the rest retrieved from reference TRBV18 and TRBJ1-6, is NAGVMQNPRHLVRRRGQEARLRCSPMKGHSHVYWYRQLPEEGLKFMVYLQKENIIDESGMPKERFSAEFPKEGPSILRIQQVVRGDSAAYFCASSPGRQRNSPLHFGNGTRLTVT.